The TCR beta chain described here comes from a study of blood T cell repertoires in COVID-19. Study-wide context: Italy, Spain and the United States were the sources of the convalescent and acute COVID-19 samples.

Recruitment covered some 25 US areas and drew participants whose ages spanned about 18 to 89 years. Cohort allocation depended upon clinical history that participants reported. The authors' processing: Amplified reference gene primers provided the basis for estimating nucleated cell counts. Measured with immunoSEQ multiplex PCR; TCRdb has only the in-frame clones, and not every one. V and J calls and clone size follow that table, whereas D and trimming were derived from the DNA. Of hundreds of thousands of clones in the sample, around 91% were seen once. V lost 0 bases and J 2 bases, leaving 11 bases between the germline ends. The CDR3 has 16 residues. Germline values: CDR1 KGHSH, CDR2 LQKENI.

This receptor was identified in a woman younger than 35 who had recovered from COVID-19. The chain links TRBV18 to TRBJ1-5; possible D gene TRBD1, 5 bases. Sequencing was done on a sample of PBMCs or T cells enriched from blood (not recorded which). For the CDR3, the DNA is TGTGCCAGCTCACCACCGGGGGGGTCCGGCAATCAGCCCCAGCATTTT. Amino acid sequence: CASSPPGGSGNQPQHF.